This T cell receptor (beta chain) was profiled in a study of CD8 T cell repertoires and HIV-1 epitope variants. The overall study: Controls were a CMV, EBV and flu pool, Ebola AY9, and no peptide. Epitopes were three Gag families plus Nef HW9 and YT9.

Clones were sequenced by immunoSEQ multiplex PCR, and TCRdb holds only the in-frame ones, with some missing. The table lists approximately 5,700 clones, roughly three fifths of them singletons, with nearly 45% in the top ten. This clone is a singleton in its sample. Its specificity is unknown. Germline assignment: CDR1 MNHEY and CDR2 SVGAGI. Trimming stripped 5 bases from V and 8 bases from J, with 7 bases between. The CDR3 covers 11 residues. The source of this sequence is a male donor with HIV. This chain joins TRBV6-5 and TRBJ2-1; D is uncertain. Sequenced sample: cultured CD8+ T cells derived from PBMCs. The CDR3 region is CASSLKYEQFF. The CDR3 DNA reads as TGTGCCAGCAGTCTCAAATATGAGCAGTTCTTC.